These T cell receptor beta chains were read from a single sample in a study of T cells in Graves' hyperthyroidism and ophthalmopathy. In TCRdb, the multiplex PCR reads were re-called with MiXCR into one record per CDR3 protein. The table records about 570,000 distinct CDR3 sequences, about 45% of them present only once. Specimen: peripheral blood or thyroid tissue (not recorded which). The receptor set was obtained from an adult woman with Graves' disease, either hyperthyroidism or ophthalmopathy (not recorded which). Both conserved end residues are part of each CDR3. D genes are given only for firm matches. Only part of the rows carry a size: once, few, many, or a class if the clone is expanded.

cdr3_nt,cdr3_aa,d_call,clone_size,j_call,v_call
TGTGCCAGCAGTTCCCGACAGGGGGCTCACTACGAGCAGTACTTC,CASSSRQGAHYEQYF,TRBD1,NA,TRBJ2-7,TRBV6-5
TGTGCCAGCAGAGCTAGCGGGAGTCTCTACGAGCAGTACTTC,CASRASGSLYEQYF,TRBD2,NA,TRBJ2-7,TRBV2
TGTGCCAGCAGCCTCGTGGACTACCCTCGGAGGGCCAACGTCCTGACTTTC,CASSLVDYPRRANVLTF,NA,many,TRBJ2-6,TRBV9
TGCGCCAGACCTAACTCCAGGACACCAGACACCGGGGAGCTGTTTTTT,CARPNSRTPDTGELFF,NA,many,TRBJ2-2,TRBV10-2
TGTGCCTGCAGCGTTGCGACTAGCGGGAGTCCTCAAGAGACCCAGTACTTC,CACSVATSGSPQETQYF,TRBD2,few,TRBJ2-5,TRBV12-3/TRBV12-4
TGTGCCAGCAGCGTAGGGGGGAGCGGAAGGTACCAAGAGACCCAGTACTTC,CASSVGGSGRYQETQYF,NA,NA,TRBJ2-5,TRBV9
TGTGCCAGCAGCGTAGACCCTAGCGGGAAGACCTACGAGCAGTACTTC,CASSVDPSGKTYEQYF,TRBD2,NA,TRBJ2-7,TRBV28
TGTGCCAGCAGTTCAGACGTTAGCCCCTACGAGCAGTACTTC,CASSSDVSPYEQYF,NA,NA,TRBJ2-7,TRBV7-2
TGTGCCAGTAGTTTCGGACTAGCGGCGAACACCGGGGAGCTGTTTTTT,CASSFGLAANTGELFF,TRBD2,NA,TRBJ2-2,TRBV19
TGTGCCAGCAGCCCCGATATAGAGTGGGAAAAACTGTTTTTT,CASSPDIEWEKLFF,NA,many,TRBJ1-4,TRBV5-5
TGTGCCAGCAGCCAAGGACTGACTGAAGCTTTCTTT,CASSQGLTEAFF,NA,many,TRBJ1-1,TRBV3-1
TGCAGCGCAATCGGAGTCGAAGCTTTCTTT,CSAIGVEAFF,NA,many,TRBJ1-1,TRBV29-1
TGCAGCGAGGAAGGGCAGCCCCAGCATTTT,CSEEGQPQHF,NA,NA,TRBJ1-5,TRBV29-1
TGTGCCAGCAGCGCAGGGGACAGAGAGGGTTACGAGCAGTACTTC,CASSAGDREGYEQYF,TRBD1,NA,TRBJ2-7,TRBV9
TGCAGCTTAGGACAGGGGGCCGGTGGCTACACCTTC,CSLGQGAGGYTF,TRBD1,NA,TRBJ1-2,TRBV29-1
TGTGCCAGCAGTGTGATTGTCCCACAGTCAACTAATGAAAAACTGTTTTTT,CASSVIVPQSTNEKLFF,NA,many,TRBJ1-4,TRBV6-4
TGTGCCAGCAGCGCGCCGGGTACGCAGTATTTT,CASSAPGTQYF,NA,many,TRBJ2-3,TRBV7-9
TGCAGTTCGAGGACAGCAAATTCACCCCTCCACTTT,CSSRTANSPLHF,NA,medium-sized,TRBJ1-6,TRBV20-1
TGTGCCAGCAGCCCACCCCTACGACAGGGAAAACTGTTTTTT,CASSPPLRQGKLFF,TRBD1,once,TRBJ1-4,TRBV7-8
TGCAGTGCTAGAGTAACTAGCGGGAGTCCGTACTTC,CSARVTSGSPYF,TRBD2,once,TRBJ2-7,TRBV20-1
TGCGCCAGCAGCTTGTCAGGACGGAATGTTAAGTATCAGTACTTC,CASSLSGRNVKYQYF,NA,many,TRBJ2-7,TRBV5-1
TGCGCCTCTACGCACGACAGTCGATCCTACGAGCAGTACTTC,CASTHDSRSYEQYF,NA,NA,TRBJ2-7,TRBV10-2
TGTGCCAGGACTCGGTGCACTGAAGCTTTCTTT,CARTRCTEAFF,NA,many,TRBJ1-1,TRBV6-5
TGCAGCGTTGAGAGGGACCTGGGAGGCTACACCTTC,CSVERDLGGYTF,NA,NA,TRBJ1-2,TRBV29-1
TGTGCCAGCAGCTTGAAGGACAGTTCCTACGAGCAGTACTTC,CASSLKDSSYEQYF,NA,NA,TRBJ2-7,TRBV5-5
TGTGCCAGCAGCCAAACCCGGGCCGCGGAAGCTTTCTTT,CASSQTRAAEAFF,NA,NA,TRBJ1-1,TRBV7-9
TGTGCCAGCAGCGAGACTAGCGGGCCGCGCCAGTACTTC,CASSETSGPRQYF,TRBD2,many,TRBJ2-7,TRBV9
TGTGCCAGCTCCGGGACAGATCAAGAGACCCAGTACTTC,CASSGTDQETQYF,TRBD1,many,TRBJ2-5,TRBV2
TGTGCCAGCAGCTTAGATCGACAGGTCTATGGCTACACCTTC,CASSLDRQVYGYTF,NA,many,TRBJ1-2,TRBV7-9
TGTGCCAGCAGCGCCGGGAAACAGGGTCTCAAAAGGGAGCCCCGGCATTTT,CASSAGKQGLKREPRHF,NA,NA,TRBJ1-5,TRBV7-9
TGCAGTGCTAGTTCCAGCGGGAGGACCTACGAGCAGTACTTC,CSASSSGRTYEQYF,TRBD2,many,TRBJ2-7,TRBV20-1
TGCGCCAGCAGCCAACCTCTATTGAGACGGCAGCCCCAGCATTTT,CASSQPLLRRQPQHF,NA,many,TRBJ1-5,TRBV4-1
TGTGCCATCAGTGGACAGTTCGGGGGTCAGCCCCAGCATTTT,CAISGQFGGQPQHF,NA,NA,TRBJ1-5,TRBV10-3
TGTGCCAGCAGACTCGAATTGAACACTGAAGCTTTCTTT,CASRLELNTEAFF,NA,NA,TRBJ1-1,TRBV2